Presented here are 3 T cell receptor beta chains from one specimen sequenced in a study of blood T cell repertoires in COVID-19. Sequencing used immunoSEQ multiplex PCR; TCRdb keeps in-frame clones, though not all of them. The data contain some 70,000 clones, about nine tenths of them singletons. The sample was peripheral blood. The receptors stem from a man in his fifties or sixties with active COVID-19.

The genes are TRBV10-3 and TRBJ2-3; 9 nucleotides align to TRBD1. The junction had 6 bases not matched to a gene; V was cut back by 10 bases and J by 4 bases. The CDR3 runs 13 residues. Germline CDR1 is ENHRY and CDR2 is SYGVKD. The CDR3 DNA sequence: TGTGCCACCCTGGACAGGGGCGCAGATACGCAGTATTTT. Translated, it gives CATLDRGADTQYF.

V and J are TRBV24-1 and TRBJ1-2, with D maybe TRBD1 (6 bases). V shed 4 bases and J shed 8 bases, with 10 bases lying between them. This CDR3 is 12 amino acids long. CDR1 and CDR2 from the germline V gene are KGHDR and SFDVKD. The CDR3 protein is CATSEWTDGYTF. CDR3 DNA sequence: TGTGCCACCAGTGAATGGACAGACGGCTACACCTTC.

This chain links TRBV30 with TRBJ1-2; D is possibly TRBD1 (6 bases). Germline CDR1 reads GTSNPN; CDR2 reads SVGIG (reference sequence). V lost 0 bases and J lost 4, with 18 bases in between. CDR3 length: 16 residues. CDR3 DNA sequence: TGTGCCTGGAGTGTGGGACACAGGGACGTAAGCTATGGCTACACCTTC. It yields the protein CAWSVGHRDVSYGYTF.